What follows are 21 T cell receptor beta chains derived from one specimen sequenced in a study of CD8 T cells in ankylosing spondylitis. MiXCR was run by TCRdb on the 5' RACE reads, yielding one entry per CDR3 protein. The table shows under 250,000 distinct CDR3 sequences, with 7.5% to 9.5% occurring only once. The sequenced sample was blood, either unsorted or a sorted T cell fraction (not recorded which). The receptors come from a female donor with ankylosing spondylitis or in good health (not recorded which).

This clonotype has a count of ten or more. The V gene is TRBV7-2, the J gene TRBJ1-3; D remains ambiguous. In germline, CDR1 is SGHTA, CDR2 FQGNSA. CDR3 length equals 14 residues. Trimming shortened V by 6 bases and J by 0 bases, and 9 bases separated the two germline ends. CDR3 protein: CASRPTLSGNTIYF. CDR3 nucleotide sequence: TGTGCCAGCAGACCGACGCTCTCTGGAAACACCATATATTTT.

There are many counts of this clonotype. The CDR3 nucleotides read TGCGCCAGCAGCCAAGAGGCAGCGGGAGACTACGAGCAGTACTTC. Translated: CASSQEAAGDYEQYF. The chain couples TRBV4-3 to TRBJ2-7, with 8 nucleotides matching TRBD2. J was trimmed by 3 bases and V by 0 bases; bases with no gene match: 4. The CDR3 loop spans 15 amino acids. The V gene's germline CDR1 is LGHNA and CDR2 YSLEER.

The sample holds a few counts of this clonotype. V usage is TRBV12-3 or TRBV12-4 and J usage is TRBJ2-1; 7 bases agree with TRBD2. V lost 4 bases and J lost 0; bases outside the gene matches: 12. The CDR3 extends over 18 amino acids. This CDR3 reads CASSSPRGGGSSYNEQFF. CDR3 in DNA: TGTGCCAGCAGTTCCCCAAGGGGCGGCGGGAGCTCCTACAATGAGCAGTTCTTC.

V gene TRBV7-9 combines with J gene TRBJ2-1; maybe TRBD2 (6 bases). V shed 5 bases and J shed 4 bases, with 15 bases lying between them. The germline gives CDR1 SEHNR, CDR2 FQNEAQ (reference sequence). This CDR3 comprises 15 residues. The CDR3: CASSRWDFSYNEQFF. The CDR3 DNA follows: TGTGCCAGCAGCCGCTGGGACTTCTCTTACAATGAGCAGTTCTTC.

This CDR3 reads CASSYTPGGLYQNTEAFF. CDR3 in DNA: TGTGCCAGCAGTTATACCCCTGGGGGTTTGTACCAGAACACTGAAGCTTTCTTT. The chain employs TRBV6-9 and TRBJ1-1, with a tentative D call TRBD1 (5 bases). The CDR3 consists of 18 residues. Germline values: CDR1 MNHGY, CDR2 SVAAGI. V dropped 2 bases and J dropped 1 base, with 20 bases sitting between them.

This clonotype occurred a few times. The genes are TRBV14 and TRBJ2-7, with TRBD2 as a possible D gene (6 bases). The CDR3 runs 14 residues. Germline-derived CDR1 and CDR2 are SGHDN and FVKESK. Trimming pared 3 bases from V and 5 bases from J, leaving 14 bases between. The CDR3 loop reads CASSQAGRYHEQYF. The CDR3 DNA follows: TGTGCCAGCAGCCAGGCAGGGAGGTACCACGAGCAGTACTTC.

This clonotype has ten or more counts. The chain joins TRBV5-8 to TRBJ2-1; D is unclear. Germline assignment: CDR1 SGHTS and CDR2 YDEGEE. The CDR3 is 15 amino acids. Between the trimmed V and J ends, which lost 4 bases and 9 bases, there was a span of 20 bases. CDR3 amino acids: CASSPHHLGNSEQFF. Written as DNA, the CDR3 is TGTGCCAGCAGCCCTCATCATTTAGGGAATAGTGAGCAGTTCTTC.

This clonotype has ten or more counts. The gene calls are TRBV7-6 and TRBJ1-1, with unresolved D. Between the trimmed V and J ends, which lost 0 bases and 5 bases, there was a span of 7 bases. Germline loops: CDR1 SGHVS, CDR2 FNYEAQ. This CDR3 has 13 residues. CDR3 in amino acids: CASSLASWTEAFF. CDR3 nucleotides: TGTGCCAGCAGCTTAGCGTCTTGGACTGAAGCTTTCTTT.

This clonotype was seen repeatedly, ten times or more. V is TRBV6-1 and J is TRBJ2-5; 8 nucleotides align to TRBD1. V dropped 4 bases and J dropped 5; count of bases not matched to a gene: 3. Per germline, CDR1 MNHNS and CDR2 SASEGT. The CDR3 is 13 amino acids. CDR3 loop: CASSGQGRETQYF. The CDR3 nucleotides are TGTGCCAGCAGTGGACAGGGGAGGGAGACCCAGTACTTC.

This clonotype has at least ten counts. This rearrangement joins TRBV18 to TRBJ2-7; 12 bases match TRBD2. The length of the CDR3 is 13 residues. Germline V lookup: CDR1 KGHSH, CDR2 LQKENI. V was pared by 6 bases and J by 5 bases, with 2 bases of the junction left unmatched. The chain's CDR3 is CASSASGRDEQYF. The CDR3 nucleotides are TGTGCCAGCTCCGCTAGCGGGAGGGACGAGCAGTACTTC.

The table lists this clonotype with many counts. V gene TRBV20-1 combines with J gene TRBJ2-5; D not certain. There are 12 residues in the CDR3. V lost 6 bases and J 5 bases, leaving 13 bases between the germline ends. CDR1 is DFQATT and CDR2 is SNEGSKA in the germline V gene (reference sequence). The CDR3, as DNA: TGCAGTGCCCGGCTAGTTGACGAGACCCAGTACTTC. It yields the protein CSARLVDETQYF.

This clonotype was picked up many times. The genes are TRBV5-1 and TRBJ1-5; D might be TRBD1 (6 bases). The CDR3 spans 13 residues. Germline V gene lookup returns CDR1 SGHRS and CDR2 YFSETQ. Trimming took off 3 bases at V and 6 bases at J, with 10 bases between the two ends. CDR3 in amino acids: CASSYTGSQPQHF. CDR3 nucleotides: TGCGCCAGCAGCTATACAGGGAGTCAGCCCCAGCATTTT.

This clonotype showed up many times. V and J are TRBV20-1 and TRBJ1-5; 8 bases match TRBD1. Germline CDR1 reads DFQATT; CDR2 reads SNEGSKA (reference sequence). The ends lost 1 base at V and 7 bases at J; junction bases unmatched: 15. This CDR3 is 17 amino acids long. The CDR3 protein is CSARGRGPDRGLQPQHF. Here the CDR3 DNA reads TGCAGTGCTAGAGGCAGGGGGCCAGACAGGGGTCTCCAGCCCCAGCATTTT.

This clonotype was detected many times. The rearrangement uses TRBV29-1 and TRBJ1-4; 8 bases align to TRBD1. V lost 5 bases, J lost 3 bases, and 5 bases stayed unmatched. The CDR3 has 14 residues. Per germline, CDR1 SQVTM and CDR2 ANQGSEA. The CDR3 sequence is CSVRQGAANEKLFF. In nucleotides, the CDR3 is TGCAGCGTTCGGCAGGGGGCTGCTAATGAAAAACTGTTTTTT.

This clonotype showed up just a few times. DNA of the CDR3: TGTGCCAGCAGTTACCGAACCCTCTCTGGGGCCAACGTCCTGACTTTC. Protein: CASSYRTLSGANVLTF. The chain combines TRBV6-2 or TRBV6-3 with TRBJ2-6; no firm D call. V was shortened by 2 bases and J by 0 bases, with 8 bases between the two germline ends. Germline V gene lookup returns CDR1 MNHEY and CDR2 SVGEGT. This CDR3 is 16 amino acids long.

This clonotype has a count of ten or more. The V and J genes are TRBV7-9 and TRBJ2-3; D is unclear. CDR3 size: 14 residues. Between the trimmed V and J ends, which lost 2 bases and 2 bases, there was a span of 8 bases. CDR1 and CDR2 (germline): SEHNR, FQNEAQ (reference sequence). The CDR3 DNA reads TGTGCCAGCAGCTTAAGTGCGCACACAGATACGCAGTATTTT. This gives the protein CASSLSAHTDTQYF.

As to this clonotype: A much larger clone lies a single base off, so this may be a read error. This chain's CDR3 is CTSSQGVTDTQYF. Written as DNA, the CDR3 is TGTACCAGCAGCCAGGGAGTCACAGATACGCAGTATTTT. The V and J genes are TRBV3-1 and TRBJ2-3; either TRBD1 or TRBD2 may fit D (5 bases each). There are 13 residues in the CDR3. Looked up from germline, CDR1 is LGHDT and CDR2 is YNNKEL (reference sequence).

Turning to this clonotype: Given a much more abundant clone one base away, this may be a read error. The chain carries TRBV7-2 and TRBJ2-1; D might be TRBD2 (6 bases). The CDR3 has 13 residues. Germline V gene data show CDR1 as SGHTA and CDR2 as FQGNSA. Here the CDR3 DNA reads TGTGTCAGCAGCCCCCCGGGAGTGAATGAGCAGTTCTTC. Residues: CVSSPPGVNEQFF.

In its sample, this clonotype was seen many times. This sequence joins TRBV5-1 and TRBJ1-3, with D possibly matching TRBD1 (5 bases). The V gene's germline CDR1 is SGHRS and CDR2 YFSETQ. This CDR3 comprises 20 residues. Trimming pared 8 bases from V and 4 bases from J, leaving 34 bases between. DNA for the CDR3: TGCGCCAGGAACGACATAACTGGACATCGGTCTTCCGTCATAGGAAACACCATATATTTT. This sequence encodes CARNDITGHRSSVIGNTIYF.

This clonotype was detected many times. The chain couples TRBV7-2 to TRBJ2-1, with D perhaps TRBD1 or TRBD2 (5 bases each). The germline V and J ends were trimmed by 6 bases and 6 bases, with 9 bases remaining between them. The CDR3 spans 12 residues. Looked up from germline, CDR1 is SGHTA and CDR2 is FQGNSA. The CDR3: CASSRDPNEQFF. CDR3 coding DNA: TGTGCCAGCAGTCGGGACCCCAATGAGCAGTTCTTC.

This clonotype occurred many times. The rearrangement uses TRBV6-1 and TRBJ1-2; D call uncertain. CDR1 and CDR2 from the germline V gene are MNHNS and SASEGT. CDR3 length: 16 amino acids. Trimming shortened V by 2 bases and J by 0 bases, and 13 bases separated the two germline ends. CDR3 coding DNA: TGTGCCAGCAGTGAACCTACCGCTTTAACTAACTATGGCTACACCTTC. This codes for CASSEPTALTNYGYTF.